Below, 14 T cell receptor beta chains from the same sample are listed, as sequenced in a study of follicular helper T cells after annual influenza vaccination. The method was immunoSEQ multiplex PCR; TCRdb's version includes in-frame clones alone and lacks a portion of them. The table has several thousand clones, approximately 80% seen once. Time point of the sample: 2014-2015 season, 7 days after vaccination. The sample was CXCR5+ CD38- circulating T follicular helper cells from blood, taken 7 days after influenza vaccination. The subset here: circulating Tfh, non-naive CD4+CXCR5+PD-1+ (ICOS+CD38+ or ICOS-CD38-). The source is an adult who received the influenza vaccine.

The gene calls are TRBV11-2 and TRBJ2-3, with D unresolved. The V gene lost 5 bases and the J gene lost 5 bases, with 8 bases spanning the gap. Germline assignment: CDR1 SGHAT and CDR2 FQNNGV. CDR3 length equals 12 residues. The CDR3 spells CASSPGLDTQYF. CDR3 bases: TGTGCCAGCAGCCCCGGTTTAGATACGCAGTATTTT.

A remark on this clone: The same CDR3 can be traced to other DNA sequences in this sample. The rearrangement uses TRBV5-1 and TRBJ2-5; D uncertain. The CDR3 is 12 amino acids. Germline V gene sequence: CDR1 SGHRS, CDR2 YFSETQ. V was cut by 0 bases and J by 5 bases, with 5 bases left in between. The CDR3 DNA reads TGCGCCAGCAGCTTGGCCATGGAGACCCAGTACTTC. Amino acid sequence: CASSLAMETQYF.

The chain uses TRBV11-2 and TRBJ2-7; D might be TRBD1 (5 bases). The CDR3 length is 13 residues. Trimming pared 1 base from V and 2 bases from J, leaving 6 bases between. CDR1 and CDR2 from the germline V gene are SGHAT and FQNNGV. The CDR3, as DNA: TGTGCCAGCAGCTTAGGACAGCCCTACGAGCAGTACTTC. Its translation: CASSLGQPYEQYF. Drawing the rest from reference TRBV11-2 and TRBJ2-7, the complete variable domain is EAGVAQSPRYKIIEKRQSVAFWCNPISGHATLYWYQQILGQGPKLLIQFQNNGVVDDSQLPKDRFSAERLKGVDSTLKIQPAKLEDSAVYLCASSLGQPYEQYFGPGTRLTVT.

The CDR3 spells CASSIGPNTEAFF. For the CDR3, the DNA is TGTGCCAGCAGCATCGGACCCAACACTGAAGCTTTCTTT. The chain joins TRBV7-3 to TRBJ1-1; no firm D call. The germline CDR1 and CDR2 sequences are SGHTA and FQGTGA. V lost 5 bases, J lost 2 bases, and 9 bases lay in between. CDR3 size: 13 residues.

The CDR3: CASSWTDTQYF. CDR3 in DNA: TGTGCCAGCAGTTGGACAGATACGCAGTATTTT. The chain carries TRBV6-1 and TRBJ2-3; D remains unclear. Germline CDR1 is MNHNS and CDR2 is SASEGT. The CDR3 covers 11 residues. V gave up 5 bases and J gave up 3 bases, with 3 bases separating them.

This chain connects TRBV6-6 to TRBJ2-7; 7 bases line up with TRBD1. From germline, CDR1 is MNHNY and CDR2 SVGAGI (reference sequence). Trimming cost V 6 bases and J 2 bases; bases outside gene matches: 7. The CDR3 totals 14 residues. The CDR3 loop reads CASRKRDSTYEQYF. The CDR3 coding sequence is TGTGCCAGCAGGAAAAGGGACAGTACCTACGAGCAGTACTTC.

The CDR3 protein is CASSLLWGARGPNTEAFF. The CDR3 nucleotides are TGTGCCAGCAGTTTATTGTGGGGGGCTCGGGGACCGAACACTGAAGCTTTCTTT. V and J are TRBV27 and TRBJ1-1; D possibly corresponds to TRBD1 (6 bases). CDR1 is MNHEY, CDR2 SMNVEV, per germline (reference sequence). V was shortened by 1 base and J by 1 base, with 19 bases between the two germline ends. CDR3 length: 18 residues.

The J gene is TRBJ1-2, the V gene TRBV29-1, with TRBD1 as a possible D gene (5 bases). The V end was cut by 4 bases, the J end by 3 bases, with 9 bases between. Germline CDR1 SQVTM, CDR2 ANQGSEA. This CDR3 contains 12 residues. In nucleotides, the CDR3 is TGCAGCGTTGCAGGGCAGTACTATGGCTACACCTTC. Residues: CSVAGQYYGYTF. Based on the CDR3 plus reference TRBV29-1 and TRBJ1-2, the full variable domain is SAVISQKPSRDICQRGTSLTIQCQVDSQVTMMFWYRQQPGQSLTLIATANQGSEATYESGFVIDKFPISRPNLTFSTLTVSNMSPEDSSIYLCSVAGQYYGYTFGSGTRLTVV.

V and J are TRBV5-5 and TRBJ1-6; 11 nucleotides match TRBD1. Germline CDR1 reads SGHKS; CDR2 reads YYEKEE (reference sequence). The CDR3 has 15 residues. Unmatched junction bases numbered 6, after V lost 5 bases and J lost 8 bases. CDR3 sequence: CASREGQGVYSPLHF. The DNA for the CDR3 is TGTGCCAGCAGGGAGGGACAGGGGGTATATTCACCCCTCCACTTT.

This clone was recorded a few times. The rearrangement links TRBV12-1 to TRBJ2-7. TRBV12-1 constitutes a pseudogene. The CDR3 contains 13 residues. The CDR3 DNA is TGTGCCAGCAGCGCGGACCGGTCCTACGAGCAGTACTTC. Its protein is CASSADRSYEQYF.

This rearrangement joins TRBV4-2 to TRBJ2-7; 7 bases fit TRBD2. The germline gives CDR1 LGHNA, CDR2 YNFKEQ. CDR3 length equals 14 residues. After removal of 0 bases from V and 6 bases from J, the junction contained 5 bases not matched to a gene. The CDR3 sequence: CASSQEGEGSEQYF. The DNA of the CDR3 is TGTGCCAGCAGCCAAGAGGGGGAGGGTAGCGAGCAGTACTTC.

The chain uses TRBV7-2 and TRBJ2-5, with a weak D call TRBD1 (6 bases). The CDR3 contains 13 residues. Trimming took off 5 bases at V and 4 bases at J, with 11 bases between the two ends. In germline, CDR1 is SGHTA, CDR2 FQGNSA. The CDR3 is CASSTDRSETQYF. For the CDR3, the DNA is TGTGCCAGCAGCACCGACAGGTCAGAGACCCAGTACTTC. Complete variable domain (other parts from reference TRBV7-2 and TRBJ2-5): GAGVSQSPSNKVTEKGKDVELRCDPISGHTALYWYRQSLGQGLEFLIYFQGNSAPDKSGLPSDRFSAERTGGSVSTLTIQRTQQEDSAVYLCASSTDRSETQYFGPGTRLLVL.

The chain carries TRBV6-6 and TRBJ1-6; no definite D call. V was trimmed by 5 bases and J by 3 bases, leaving 11 bases between them. This CDR3 spans 15 amino acids. CDR1 is MNHNY and CDR2 is SVGAGI in the germline V gene (reference sequence). CDR3 DNA: TGTGCCAGCAGTCATCTGACAAGCTATAATTCACCCCTCCACTTT. Translated: CASSHLTSYNSPLHF.

V gene TRBV7-2 combines with J gene TRBJ1-1, with D perhaps matching TRBD1 (5 bases). V was trimmed by 3 bases and J by 3 bases, leaving 8 bases between them. This CDR3 has 13 residues. From germline, CDR1 is SGHTA and CDR2 FQGNSA. CDR3 residues: CASSFGRDTEAFF. The CDR3 region has the DNA TGTGCCAGCAGCTTCGGCAGGGACACTGAAGCTTTCTTT. Full variable domain (missing parts from reference TRBV7-2 and TRBJ1-1): GAGVSQSPSNKVTEKGKDVELRCDPISGHTALYWYRQSLGQGLEFLIYFQGNSAPDKSGLPSDRFSAERTGGSVSTLTIQRTQQEDSAVYLCASSFGRDTEAFFGQGTRLTVV.